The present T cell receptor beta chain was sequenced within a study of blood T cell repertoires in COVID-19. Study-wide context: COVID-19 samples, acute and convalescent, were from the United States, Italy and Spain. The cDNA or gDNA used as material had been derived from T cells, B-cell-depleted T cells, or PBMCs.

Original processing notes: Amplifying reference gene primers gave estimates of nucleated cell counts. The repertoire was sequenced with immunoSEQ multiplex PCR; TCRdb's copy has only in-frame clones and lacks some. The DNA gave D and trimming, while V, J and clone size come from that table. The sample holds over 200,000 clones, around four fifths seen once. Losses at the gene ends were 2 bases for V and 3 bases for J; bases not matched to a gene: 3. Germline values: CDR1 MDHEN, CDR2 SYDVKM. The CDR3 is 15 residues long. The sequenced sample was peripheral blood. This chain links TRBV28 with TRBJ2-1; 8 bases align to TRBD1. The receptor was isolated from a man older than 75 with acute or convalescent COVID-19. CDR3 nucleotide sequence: TGTGCCAGCAGTTTAAGGACAGGGATCTACAATGAGCAGTTCTTC. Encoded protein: CASSLRTGIYNEQFF.